Following are 15 T cell receptor beta chains from one sample sequenced in a study of shared clonotypes between healthy human individuals. Sequenced by immunoSEQ multiplex PCR; TCRdb stores in-frame clones only, minus some. The sample yields 85,000 to 100,000 clones, about 68% seen once. Sequencing was performed on memory CD8+ T cells sorted from blood. Subset defined: CD45RO+ cells pooled with CCR7-negative TemRA cells. These receptors were taken from a man aged 25-40 years in good health.

The V gene is TRBV6-1, the J gene TRBJ2-1, with D unresolved. The CDR3 is made up of 16 amino acids. Trimming stripped 2 bases from V and 8 bases from J, with 19 bases between. Germline V gene lookup returns CDR1 MNHNS and CDR2 SASEGT. As DNA, the CDR3 is TGTGCCAGCAGTGAACTTCGTGTAGGTACGGGCGATGAGCAGTTCTTC. It codes for CASSELRVGTGDEQFF.

V is TRBV7-9 and J is TRBJ2-1; a possible D gene is TRBD2 (5 bases). V was shortened by 5 bases and J by 4 bases, with 15 bases between the two germline ends. The germline gives CDR1 SEHNR, CDR2 FQNEAQ (reference sequence). CDR3 size: 15 residues. In DNA, the CDR3 is TGTGCCAGCAGCGAGAAGGGAGTCACTTACAATGAGCAGTTCTTC. Translated: CASSEKGVTYNEQFF. Complete variable domain (other parts from reference TRBV7-9 and TRBJ2-1): DTGVSQNPRHKITKRGQNVTFRCDPISEHNRLYWYRQTLGQGPEFLTYFQNEAQLEKSRLLSDRFSAERPKGSFSTLEIQRTEQGDSAMYLCASSEKGVTYNEQFFGPGTRLTVL.

The CDR3 DNA sequence: TGTGCCAGCAGCCCGGTGAGCGCAACCTACGAGCAGTACTTC. This encodes CASSPVSATYEQYF. The chain employs TRBV5-5 and TRBJ2-7; D is undetermined. CDR3 length equals 14 residues. Trimming removed 4 bases from V and 2 bases from J, with 13 bases in between. Looked up from germline, CDR1 is SGHKS and CDR2 is YYEKEE (reference sequence).

The CDR3: CASSGRSLGTDTQYF. In DNA, the CDR3 is TGTGCCAGCAGCGGACGGTCGTTAGGCACAGATACGCAGTATTTT. The V gene is TRBV9, the J gene TRBJ2-3; no reliable D call. The CDR3 totals 15 residues. Trimming took off 3 bases at V and 1 base at J, with 12 bases between the two ends. From germline, CDR1 is SGDLS and CDR2 YYNGEE.

This clone has just a few counts. This rearrangement joins TRBV10-2 to TRBJ2-1; the D is unclear. V was cut by 5 bases and J by 8 bases, with 13 bases left in between. There are 13 residues in the CDR3. The germline V gene encodes CDR1 WSHSY and CDR2 SAAADI. The CDR3 nucleotides are TGCGCCAGCAGTCCGACTTCTAGGGATGAGCAGTTCTTC. Its translation is CASSPTSRDEQFF.

The V call is TRBV27, the J call TRBJ2-2; D could derive from TRBD1 or TRBD2 (5 bases each). This CDR3 spans 15 amino acids. V lost 8 bases, J lost 1 base, and 14 bases lay in between. The V gene's germline CDR1 is MNHEY and CDR2 SMNVEV (reference sequence). DNA for the CDR3: TGTGCCAGCGGATTACGTGGGGGGAACACCGGGGAGCTGTTTTTT. Translation: CASGLRGGNTGELFF.

This chain joins TRBV11-1 and TRBJ2-3; no firm D call. Trimming pared 5 bases from V and 7 bases from J, leaving 16 bases between. The CDR3 covers 14 residues. CDR1 is SGHAT, CDR2 FQDESV, per germline (reference sequence). The CDR3 region is CASSPPNLAYTQYF. Written as DNA, the CDR3 is TGTGCCAGCAGCCCACCGAATCTCGCCTATACGCAGTATTTT. The full variable domain, its missing parts supplied by reference TRBV11-1 and TRBJ2-3, is EAEVAQSPRYKITEKSQAVAFWCDPISGHATLYWYRQILGQGPELLVQFQDESVVDDSQLPKDRFSAERLKGVDSTLKIQPAELGDSAMYLCASSPPNLAYTQYFGPGTRLTVL.

This clone appeared once. The chain couples TRBV14 to TRBJ2-5, with D tentatively TRBD2 (6 bases). Germline V lookup: CDR1 SGHDN, CDR2 FVKESK. The V gene lost 7 bases and the J gene lost 0 bases, with 9 bases spanning the gap. This CDR3 region has 13 residues. The CDR3 is CASNSGHQETQYF. CDR3 DNA: TGTGCCAGCAATAGCGGCCACCAAGAGACCCAGTACTTC.

About this clone: A read error may explain this, as a much larger clone is one base away. This rearrangement joins TRBV11-2 to TRBJ2-5, with 7 bases aligning to TRBD1. Judging by the DNA end, TRBJ2-7 fits better; the J call may be wrong. Per germline, CDR1 SGHAT and CDR2 FQNNGV. The CDR3 is 15 residues long. For the CDR3, the DNA is TGTGCCAGCAGCTTAGGAGGGGACAGTTCCTACGAGCAGTACTTC. Translated: CASSLGGDSSYEQYF.

This clone was observed a few times. J is TRBJ2-1 and V is TRBV28; 8 bases map to TRBD2. CDR1 MDHEN and CDR2 SYDVKM come from the germline V gene. V lost 1 base and J lost 8; bases outside the gene matches: 19. The CDR3 runs 19 residues. The CDR3 DNA reads as TGTGCCAGCAGTTTATTTCCCGTTCCGGGACTAGTCGAGGGGGATGAGCAGTTCTTC. Protein sequence: CASSLFPVPGLVEGDEQFF.

The gene calls are TRBV27 and TRBJ2-7, with 11 nucleotides matching TRBD2. Germline V gene lookup returns CDR1 MNHEY and CDR2 SMNVEV (reference sequence). With V trimmed by 5 bases and J by 3 bases, 3 bases remained unmatched. The CDR3 has 14 residues. This CDR3 is CASSPLAGGYEQYF. CDR3 sequence (DNA): TGTGCCAGCAGTCCCCTAGCGGGAGGCTACGAGCAGTACTTC.

J is TRBJ1-1 and V is TRBV5-1, with D possibly matching TRBD1 (5 bases). Germline CDR1 SGHRS, CDR2 YFSETQ. The V end lost 1 base, the J end lost 6 bases, and 13 bases lay between the germline ends. The CDR3 is 14 residues long. This CDR3 reads CASSLNGGGAEAFF. The CDR3 DNA follows: TGCGCCAGCAGCTTGAACGGGGGAGGCGCTGAAGCTTTCTTT.

A word on this clone: With a much larger clone just one base away, this may be a read error. The rearrangement joins TRBV27 to TRBJ2-7; D may be TRBD1 (6 bases). The CDR3 spans 14 residues. Germline V gives CDR1 MNHEY, CDR2 SMNVEV (reference sequence). The V end was cut by 5 bases, the J end by 6 bases, with 17 bases between. The CDR3 DNA follows: TGTGCCAGCAGTACTACCGGGACAAGGAGCGAGCAGTACTTC. This translates into CASSTTGTRSEQYF.

The chain joins TRBV27 to TRBJ1-5, with D perhaps TRBD1 (5 bases). The CDR3 covers 15 residues. The germline V and J ends were trimmed by 6 bases and 2 bases, with 14 bases remaining between them. The V gene's germline CDR1 is MNHEY and CDR2 SMNVEV (reference sequence). CDR3 bases: TGTGCCAGCAGCCGGGGATGGGGGGGCAATCAGCCCCAGCATTTT. This gives the protein CASSRGWGGNQPQHF.

The chain links TRBV5-1 to TRBJ2-7; 11 nucleotides match TRBD2. The germline V gene has CDR1 SGHRS and CDR2 YFSETQ. After removal of 4 bases from V and 0 bases from J, the junction contained 12 bases not matched to a gene. This CDR3 comprises 18 residues. The CDR3 DNA sequence: TGCGCCAGCAGCGACAACCGGACTAGCGGGCCGAGCTCCTACGAGCAGTACTTC. Its translation is CASSDNRTSGPSSYEQYF.